This TCR beta chain was sequenced during a study of breast tumors, draining lymph nodes, adjacent tissues (dated by TCRdb to about 2016). About the study as a whole: The study compared TCR beta repertoires across tumor, adjacent nontumor tissue and axillary lymph nodes from breast cancer patients. The study was designed to assess the relationships and possible T-cell exchange between tumor, surrounding tissue and draining lymph node repertoires in human breast cancer.

There are many counts of this clonotype. Its antigen is not yet known. Per-base quality was not reported, and no clone a single base away is much larger than it. CDR3 length: 16 amino acids, cysteine to phenylalanine. Only the CDR3 part of the read is kept: 48 bases, read in frame from the first base. Based on the germline V gene, the CDR1 and CDR2 sequences are SGHTA and FQGTGA. V drops 2 bases and J drops 1 base, leaving 12 bases in between. Overall study results and their limits: Tumors showed preferential V and J gene usage, and their T-cell repertoire diversity fell below that of lymph nodes yet above that of nontumor tissue. Tumor and nontumor tissue repertoires were significantly more similar in luminal-like than in basal-like breast cancer. The data were considered consistent with the idea that most tumor T cells come from the lymph node and then expand in tumor tissue. The study presented the conclusion that tumor T cells originate in lymph nodes as consistent with a hypothesis, not as something directly demonstrated.

Sequenced on an Illumina HiSeq 2000. Multiplex PCR amplification was used to generate the TCR beta chain libraries. High-throughput sequencing was used to analyze the amplified TCR beta chain products. Through fastp at Q25 and MiXCR, TCRdb rebuilt clones from the public reads, retaining in-frame beta chains. Identical CDR3 proteins give one entry, which carries the most common genes and DNA. This sample has approximately 45,000 distinct CDR3 sequences in its table, and 23% of those were observed once. Clones ranked in the top ten supply 8% of the sample. This TCR derives from a female donor with breast cancer. Some clones in this sample may be carry-over from other donors' samples. The sequenced sample was breast tumor tissue. Recombination connected TRBV7-3 to TRBJ2-4; the D gene assignment is ambiguous. For the CDR3, the sequence is CASSLLAKHAKNIQYF. The DNA sequence is given as TGTGCCAGCAGCTTATTGGCTAAGCACGCCAAAAACATTCAGTACTTC.